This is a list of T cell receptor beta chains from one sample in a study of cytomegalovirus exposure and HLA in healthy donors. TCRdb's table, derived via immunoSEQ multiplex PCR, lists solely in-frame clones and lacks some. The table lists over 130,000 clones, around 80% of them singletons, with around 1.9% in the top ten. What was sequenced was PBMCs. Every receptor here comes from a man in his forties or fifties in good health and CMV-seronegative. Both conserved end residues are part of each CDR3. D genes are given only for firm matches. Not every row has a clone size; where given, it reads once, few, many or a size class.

CASSLTGTLNTEAFF | TGTGCCAGCAGCTTGACCGGGACACTGAACACTGAAGCTTTCTTT | . | TRBJ1-1 | 15 | TRBV11-2 | .
CASSSRDRGPSNTGELFF | TGTGCCAGCAGCAGTCGGGACAGGGGGCCCTCGAACACCGGGGAGCTGTTTTTT | TRBD1 | TRBJ2-2 | 18 | TRBV28 | .
CASSIGAYEQYF | TGTGCCAGTAGTATAGGAGCCTACGAGCAGTACTTC | . | TRBJ2-7 | 12 | TRBV19 | .
CASGASGSFTQYF | TGTGCCAGCGGGGCTAGCGGGAGTTTTACGCAGTATTTT | TRBD2 | TRBJ2-3 | 13 | TRBV2 | .
CASSPRGLPTDEQYF | TGTGCCAGCTCACCACGGGGACTCCCAACTGACGAGCAGTACTTC | . | TRBJ2-7 | 15 | TRBV18 | .
CASSLLVAGDTDTQYF | TGTGCCAGCAGCTTATTGGTGGCGGGAGACACAGATACGCAGTATTTT | TRBD2 | TRBJ2-3 | 16 | TRBV7-6 | .
CASSQDLGNTIYF | TGCGCCAGCAGCCAAGATCTAGGAAACACCATATATTTT | . | TRBJ1-3 | 13 | TRBV4-1 | few
CASSPGLTGGRGDEQFF | TGCGCCAGCAGCCCGGGACTAACGGGGGGGCGTGGGGATGAGCAGTTCTTC | TRBD2 | TRBJ2-1 | 17 | TRBV5-1 | .
CASSLTGGQNGYTF | TGTGCCAGCAGCTTGACAGGGGGGCAGAATGGCTACACCTTC | TRBD1 | TRBJ1-2 | 14 | TRBV5-4 | .
CASSLERGAFTEAFF | TGTGCCAGCAGCTTGGAAAGGGGCGCTTTCACTGAAGCTTTCTTT | . | TRBJ1-1 | 15 | TRBV5-4 | .
CSVPGAGEGYTF | TGCAGCGTTCCAGGGGCGGGGGAGGGCTACACCTTC | . | TRBJ1-2 | 12 | TRBV29-1 | .
CASSSPSRDQETQYF | TGTGCCAGCAGCTCCCCCTCCAGGGACCAAGAGACCCAGTACTTC | . | TRBJ2-5 | 15 | TRBV6-5 | .
CASSSRVTAVAYEQYF | TGTGCCAGCAGTTCTCGTGTTACAGCGGTAGCCTACGAGCAGTACTTC | . | TRBJ2-7 | 16 | TRBV28 | .
CASSYGQGAREGYTF | TGCGCCAGCAGCTATGGACAGGGGGCACGTGAAGGCTACACCTTC | TRBD1 | TRBJ1-2 | 15 | TRBV5-1 | .
CSVEVGPPAGQGGGYTF | TGCAGCGTTGAAGTGGGGCCCCCAGCGGGACAGGGGGGCGGCTACACCTTC | TRBD1 | TRBJ1-2 | 17 | TRBV29-1 | .
CASSAQGGDTGELFF | TGTGCCAGCAGCGCACAGGGGGGAGACACCGGGGAGCTGTTTTTT | TRBD1 | TRBJ2-2 | 15 | TRBV9 | .
CASSVLAGYNEQFF | TGTGCCAGCAGCGTCTTAGCGGGATACAATGAGCAGTTCTTC | TRBD2 | TRBJ2-1 | 14 | TRBV9 | .